These 15 T cell receptor beta chains were all obtained from the same sample, sequenced in a study of CD8 T cell repertoires and HIV-1 epitope variants (dated by TCRdb to 2018 to 2020). Receptor amplification or capture employed the immunoSEQ multiplex PCR assay. What TCRdb holds here is the immuneACCESS table cut down to in-frame rearrangements. Part of the clones is not present; checked against another copy, under half of the missing clones reflect an unresolved V gene, and the others are unexplained. The sample table shows 4,500 to 7,000 clones, and under 80% are seen once. The ten largest clones add up to about two fifths of the sample. The antigens for these receptors are not known. Sequencing was carried out using cultured CD8+ T cells derived from PBMCs. The receptors were gathered from a male donor with HIV.

J is TRBJ1-3 and V is TRBV6-6; D may be TRBD1 (6 bases). Germline CDR1 MNHNY, CDR2 SVGAGI (reference sequence). V lost 8 bases and J lost 0, with 14 bases in between. CDR3 size: 15 residues. The CDR3 loop reads CASPVDSFSGNTIYF. In DNA form, the CDR3 reads TGTGCCAGCCCTGTGGACAGCTTCTCTGGAAACACCATATATTTT.

The chain has TRBV28 and TRBJ1-2; maybe TRBD1 (5 bases). CDR3 length equals 12 residues. Deletions cut 2 bases from V and 4 bases from J, with 5 bases between. CDR1 is MDHEN and CDR2 is SYDVKM in the germline V gene. CDR3 sequence (DNA): TGTGCCAGCAGTTTAGGGACCTATGGCTACACCTTC. Translated: CASSLGTYGYTF.

This clone was seen a handful of times. This sequence joins TRBV5-1 and TRBJ2-1, with 15 bases that match TRBD2. This CDR3 spans 16 amino acids. The trim removed 4 bases at V and 4 bases at J, leaving 3 bases unmatched. Germline loops: CDR1 SGHRS, CDR2 YFSETQ. Here the CDR3 DNA reads TGCGCCAGCAGCACGGGACTAGCGGGAGGTTACAATGAGCAGTTCTTC. Its translation is CASSTGLAGGYNEQFF.

The chain is built from TRBV5-4 and TRBJ2-1, with 7 bases identical to TRBD2. This CDR3 has 15 amino acids. V trimming: 5 bases; J trimming: 2 bases; junction bases outside the gene matches: 7. The germline V gene encodes CDR1 SGHNT and CDR2 YYREEE (reference sequence). This chain's CDR3 is CASSLAGEAYNEQFF. CDR3 DNA sequence: TGTGCCAGCAGTCTTGCGGGAGAGGCCTACAATGAGCAGTTCTTC. The full variable domain, its missing parts supplied by reference TRBV5-4 and TRBJ2-1, is ETGVTQSPTHLIKTRGQQVTLRCSSQSGHNTVSWYQQALGQGPQFIFQYYREEENGRGNFPPRFSGLQFPNYSSELNVNALELDDSALYLCASSLAGEAYNEQFFGPGTRLTVL.

The table lists this clone with a few counts. V and J are TRBV19 and TRBJ1-2, with no clear D. Germline assignment: CDR1 LNHDA and CDR2 SQIVND (reference sequence). This CDR3 contains 15 residues. The germline V and J ends were trimmed by 2 bases and 4 bases, with 14 bases remaining between them. The DNA of the CDR3 is TGTGCCAGTAGTATAAGAGAAGGGCATGGCTATGGCTACACCTTC. It is translated as CASSIREGHGYGYTF.

V usage is TRBV25-1 and J usage is TRBJ2-7; D not resolved. The CDR3 is 13 amino acids. Germline-derived CDR1 and CDR2 are MGHDK and SYGVNS. The V and J ends lost 1 base and 4 bases respectively, with 8 bases between them. The CDR3 loop reads CASSEFGGYEQYF. DNA for the CDR3: TGTGCCAGCAGTGAATTCGGCGGATACGAGCAGTACTTC.

The chain combines TRBV30 with TRBJ2-7, with D perhaps TRBD1 (5 bases). Germline-derived CDR1 and CDR2 are GTSNPN and SVGIG (reference sequence). The CDR3 has 13 amino acids. V lost 5 bases to trimming and J lost 4 bases, with 15 bases between them. CDR3 sequence reads: CAWEIPGWYEQYF. The CDR3 bases are TGTGCCTGGGAAATCCCAGGGTGGTACGAGCAGTACTTC.

By share, this clone ranks as hyperexpanded. This chain uses TRBV28 with TRBJ1-1, with 10 bases that match TRBD1. The junction had 12 bases not matched to a gene; V was cut back by 4 bases and J by 4 bases. CDR3 size: 17 residues. Germline lookup yields CDR1 MDHEN and CDR2 SYDVKM. This chain's CDR3 is CASSSPGTGVISTEAFF. The CDR3 DNA is TGTGCCAGCAGTTCCCCCGGGACAGGGGTGATTTCCACTGAAGCTTTCTTT.

In its sample, this clone was seen a few times. The chain has TRBV7-9 and TRBJ1-1; 9 bases align to TRBD1. V was pared by 6 bases and J by 1 base, with 0 bases of the junction left unmatched. The germline V gene encodes CDR1 SEHNR and CDR2 FQNEAQ (reference sequence). This CDR3 region has 13 residues. The CDR3 sequence: CASRGQGNTEAFF. CDR3 in DNA: TGTGCCAGCAGGGGACAGGGGAACACTGAAGCTTTCTTT.

This clone was counted a few times. CDR3 nucleotide sequence: TGTGCCAGCAGTGCCCGGAGGCGCGTCACTGAAGCTTTCTTT. Translation: CASSARRRVTEAFF. The chain has TRBV28 and TRBJ1-1; D is unclear. This CDR3 spans 14 amino acids. V dropped 5 bases and J dropped 4 bases, with 14 bases sitting between them. The germline V gene encodes CDR1 MDHEN and CDR2 SYDVKM.

This rearrangement joins TRBV4-3 to TRBJ1-4, with D unresolved. The CDR3 length is 15 residues. Trimming removed 6 bases from V and 4 bases from J, with 15 bases in between. In germline, CDR1 is LGHNA, CDR2 YSLEER. The CDR3 sequence: CASSSFEAGNEKLFF. The CDR3 DNA sequence: TGCGCCAGCAGTTCCTTCGAGGCTGGTAATGAAAAACTGTTTTTT.

The chain links TRBV28 to TRBJ1-6; D is unclear. Germline CDR1 and CDR2: MDHEN and SYDVKM. V lost 7 bases, J lost 7 bases, and 14 bases lay in between. This CDR3 comprises 14 residues. The CDR3 sequence: CASTRLVPNSPLHF. In DNA, the CDR3 is TGTGCCAGCACCCGGCTTGTCCCAAATTCACCCCTCCACTTT. The variable domain in full, completed from reference TRBV28 and TRBJ1-6, reads DVKVTQSSRYLVKRTGEKVFLECVQDMDHENMFWYRQDPGLGLRLIYFSYDVKMKEKGDIPEGYSVSREKKERFSLILESASTNQTSMYLCASTRLVPNSPLHFGNGTRLTVT.

The CDR3 nucleotides read TGCGCCAGCAGCCAAGATTGGGGACCCCTGGACTACGAGCAGTACTTC. This translates into CASSQDWGPLDYEQYF. V gene TRBV4-3 combines with J gene TRBJ2-7; D possibly uses TRBD1 or TRBD2 (5 bases each). CDR1 is LGHNA, CDR2 YSLEER, per germline. The CDR3 has 16 amino acids. V lost 0 bases and J 3 bases, leaving 15 bases between the germline ends.

This clone was observed a few times. This chain joins TRBV27 and TRBJ1-2; 7 nucleotides match TRBD1. Trimming removed 6 bases from V and 13 bases from J; junction bases left unmatched: 8. Germline assignment: CDR1 MNHEY and CDR2 SMNVEV (reference sequence). The CDR3 is 11 amino acids. The CDR3 DNA follows: TGTGCCAGCAGCGACGGGACAGATCCCACCTTC. Translating gives CASSDGTDPTF.

The rearrangement uses TRBV6-5 and TRBJ1-2; D remains ambiguous. Germline values: CDR1 MNHEY, CDR2 SVGAGI. Trimming removed 4 bases at V and 4 bases at J, with 10 bases between. CDR3 length: 13 amino acids. DNA of the CDR3: TGTGCCAGCAGTTGGCCAGGCAGCTATGGCTACACCTTC. Translation gives CASSWPGSYGYTF.